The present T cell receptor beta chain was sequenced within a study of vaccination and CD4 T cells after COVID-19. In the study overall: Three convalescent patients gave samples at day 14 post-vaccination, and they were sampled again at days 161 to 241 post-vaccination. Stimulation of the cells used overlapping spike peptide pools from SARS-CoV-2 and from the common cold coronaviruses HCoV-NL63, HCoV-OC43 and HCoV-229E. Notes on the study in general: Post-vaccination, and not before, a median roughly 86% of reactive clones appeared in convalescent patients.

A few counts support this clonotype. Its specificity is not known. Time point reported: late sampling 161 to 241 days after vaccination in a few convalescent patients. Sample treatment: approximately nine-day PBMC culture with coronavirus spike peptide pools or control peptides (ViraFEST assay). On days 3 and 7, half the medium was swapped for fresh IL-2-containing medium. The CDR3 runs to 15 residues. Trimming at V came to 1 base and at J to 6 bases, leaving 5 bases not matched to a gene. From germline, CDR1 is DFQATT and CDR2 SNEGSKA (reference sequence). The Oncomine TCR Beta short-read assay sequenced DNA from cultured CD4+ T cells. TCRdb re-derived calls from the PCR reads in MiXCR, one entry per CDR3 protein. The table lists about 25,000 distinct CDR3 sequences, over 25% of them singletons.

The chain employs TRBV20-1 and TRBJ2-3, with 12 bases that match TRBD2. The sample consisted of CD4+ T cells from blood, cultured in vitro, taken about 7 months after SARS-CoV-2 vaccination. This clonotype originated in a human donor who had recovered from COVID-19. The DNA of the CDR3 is TGCAGTGCTAGAGTCCCCGGGACTAGCGGGGATACGCAGTATTTT. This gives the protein CSARVPGTSGDTQYF.